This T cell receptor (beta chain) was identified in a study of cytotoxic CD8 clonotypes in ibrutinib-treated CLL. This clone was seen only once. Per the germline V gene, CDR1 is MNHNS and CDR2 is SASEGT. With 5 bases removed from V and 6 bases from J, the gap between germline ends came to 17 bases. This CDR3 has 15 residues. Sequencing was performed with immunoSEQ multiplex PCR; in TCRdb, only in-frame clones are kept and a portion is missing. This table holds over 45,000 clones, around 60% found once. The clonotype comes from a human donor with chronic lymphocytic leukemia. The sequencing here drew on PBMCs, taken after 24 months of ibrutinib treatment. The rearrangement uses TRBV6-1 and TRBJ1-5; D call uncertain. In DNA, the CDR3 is TGTGCCAGCAGTATCGACCCGGGTGCTATTCAGCCCCAGCATTTT. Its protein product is CASSIDPGAIQPQHF.